This T cell receptor beta chain emerged from a study of Ad26.COV2.S vaccination and SARS-CoV-2 variants. Assay: immunoSEQ multiplex PCR; the TCRdb copy retains only in-frame clones and omits some. The table lists more than 300,000 clones, over 80% of them singletons, with 2.1% in the top ten. Sample treatment: roughly 18 received Ad26.COV2.S at low or high dose, single or two shots; about 5 received placebo; per-sample allocation not given. Sampling was done on day 63 after the first vaccine or placebo injection. Trimming cost V 5 bases and J 2 bases, with 9 bases left between them. The CDR3 has 13 residues. The germline gives CDR1 SEHNR, CDR2 FQNEAQ (reference sequence).

The receptor's source is a person aged 18 to 65 who received the Ad26.COV2.S COVID-19 vaccine or a placebo. This chain uses TRBV7-9 with TRBJ1-1; no firm D call. The sequencing used peripheral blood, collected in a trial of Ad26.COV2.S vaccine versus placebo. The CDR3 DNA reads TGTGCCAGCAGCCCAGAACTTAACACTGAAGCTTTCTTT. The encoded protein is CASSPELNTEAFF. Full variable domain (missing parts from reference TRBV7-9 and TRBJ1-1): DTGVSQNPRHKITKRGQNVTFRCDPISEHNRLYWYRQTLGQGPEFLTYFQNEAQLEKSRLLSDRFSAERPKGSFSTLEIQRTEQGDSAMYLCASSPELNTEAFFGQGTRLTVV.